The rows below give T cell receptor beta chains drawn from one sample of a study of OX40 agonist ivuxolimab in advanced cancers. Clones were read by immunoSEQ multiplex PCR, and TCRdb kept only the in-frame ones, dropping some. The sample has over 90,000 clones; almost 90% are singletons. Specimen: CD4+ or CD8+ T cells sorted from blood, collected in a trial of the OX40 agonist ivuxolimab. The receptors come from an adult with an advanced solid tumor such as melanoma, head and neck, liver or kidney cancer. Each CDR3 is given with its conserved first and last residue.

TRBJ2-1 TRBV5-1 CASSPTSGDWDEQFF
TRBJ1-1 TRBV6-1 CASSERAPTPTGANTEAFF
TRBJ1-4 TRBV27 CATADRFNEKLFF
TRBJ2-1 TRBV5-4 CASSSPPRGGVLSYNEQFF
TRBJ1-5 TRBV11-2 CASSLSGNQPQHF
TRBJ2-1 TRBV5-4 CASSLSLVPITNNEQFF
TRBJ1-2 TRBV19 CASTPTGRFNYGYTF
TRBJ2-3 TRBV7-9 CASSFRDYLDTQYF
TRBJ2-2 TRBV5-1 CASSLATGVTTGELFF
TRBJ1-1 TRBV5-6 CASSLGGWDTEAFF
TRBJ1-2 TRBV5-4 CASSRQGLANYGYTF
TRBJ1-1 TRBV6-1 CASSEAAVWHTEAFF
TRBJ2-1 TRBV11-2 CASSLAGSYNEQFF
TRBJ1-5 TRBV19 CASSRGTFRAYSNQPQHF
TRBJ1-4 TRBV28 CASSLPSFSMRGNEKLFF
TRBJ2-7 TRBV28 CASSLGLGEQYF
TRBJ1-2 TRBV23-1 CASNKPDRGRNYGYTF
TRBJ1-4 TRBV5-8 CASSLPGQGEEKLFF
TRBJ2-1 TRBV9 CASSVAGTANNEQFF
TRBJ2-7 TRBV5-1 CASTPRTGVYEQYF
TRBJ1-4 TRBV28 CASRETGRNEKLFF
TRBJ1-2 TRBV7-9 CASSSPSGFNGYTF
TRBJ1-1 TRBV28 CASSPGQTVGTEAFF
TRBJ2-7 TRBV2 CASSETTGGYEQYF
TRBJ2-5 TRBV28 CASMSSSETQYF